The present entry profiles one TCR beta chain with its context. Its cognate antigen has yet to be identified. Base qualities were left out, and no much larger clone turns up one base away. Trimming leaves V shorter by 1 base and J shorter by 5 bases, with the junction holding 5 bases beyond the gene matches. The cysteine opens and the phenylalanine closes a CDR3 of 15 amino acids. CDR3 DNA is the only sequence kept; it has 45 bases, read in frame from the first base. CDR1 and CDR2, per the germline V gene, are LGHNA and YSLEER. This entry belongs to a study of shared clonotypes between healthy human individuals (dated by TCRdb to about 2020). For the wider study: Three men and a couple of women, aged 18 to 49 years, made up the cohort. For each donor, CD4 naive and CD4 memory were each given three plates, CD8 naive was given two plates, and CD8 memory was given one plate. Different laboratories and diverse techniques were used to prepare libraries and sequence TCR repertoires, to increase sequencing depth and limit assay-specific biases. The study deeply sequenced blood TCR repertoires of 5 or 6 healthy adults to estimate repertoire size and the extent of clonotype sharing between individuals. Each donor's leukapheresis produced roughly between about 0.8 and 8.9 billion PBMCs.

CD8 naive samples consisted of CD45RO-negative cells that were positively selected for CCR7, yielding a CD45RA+CCR7+ population without TemRA cells. Donors were healthy HIV-negative adults with no recently reported acute infections or vaccinations. Every donor was a Caucasian adult residing in Nashville, Tennessee, USA. After blood collection by leukapheresis, PBMCs were isolated using Ficoll-Histopaque density gradient centrifugation and then cryopreserved in the vapor phase of liquid nitrogen. Analytical flow cytometry was used to check the purity and quantity of every magnetically sorted T cell population. Genomic DNA was isolated from each sorted fraction and quantified by UV absorbance on a Nanodrop 2000c. Broad study findings and their caveats: Compared with non-shared clonotypes, the clonotypes found in all four sorted-subset donors had higher generation probabilities. Sampling was restricted to blood, and TCR repertoires in tissues likely differ from the TCR repertoires found in blood. Rarefaction of sorted-subset datasets indicated incomplete sequencing despite the large sequencing depth. Pairwise subsampling led to the expectation that sequencing depth would affect the degree of clonotype sharing among donors. Because the study included only a small number of donors, the genetic and exposure-history diversity represented was limited. Larger estimated clonotype richness was generally found for naive subsets than for memory subsets. Sharing across a few donors was observed for about 4.8% of naive CD4, 3.5% of naive CD8, roughly 2.3% of memory CD4, and 0.4% of memory CD8 clonotypes.

TCR CDR3 regions were amplified from genomic DNA by multiplex PCR using the deep immunoSEQ assay. Extracted genomic DNA from each cell subset was spread evenly across all wells of several immunoSEQ 96-well plates, with each plate serving as a replicate. Each replicate PCR for sorted subsets received around 0.2 ug genomic DNA, equal to roughly 30,000 T cell genomes. The purified libraries were quantified using a Qubit 3.0 fluorometer, sized with a Bioanalyzer 2100, and then quantified again using the KAPA Library Quantification kit. A separate single-read 150-cycle Illumina NextSeq 550 flow cell was used to sequence each immunoSEQ 96-well plate. The study's processing was this. The immunoSEQ output contained only junctional sequences without quality scores, so filtering could not match that applied to full-length reads. Sequences were annotated with PyIR, a Python wrapper for IgBLAST v1.9, using IMGT germline references to assign V/J genes and CDR3. Reads with weak V/J assignments (E-value above 1e-6), missing CDR3, stop codons, out-of-frame junctions, or ambiguous translated residues were removed. A V3J clonotype was defined by an identical inferred V gene, J gene, and CDR3 amino acid sequence. Percentage overlap between repertoires was computed as shared unique clonotypes divided by the size of the smaller repertoire. Richness of each repertoire was evaluated using RTK rarefaction, the Chao1 estimator, and Recon v2.1 estimates of unobserved clonotypes. Generation probabilities were computed with OLGA for all TCRbeta clonotypes obtained by the gDNA method from four donors. TCRdb carries this immuneACCESS record with in-frame sequences only. Its versions omit some clonotypes, under half of them owing to an unresolved V gene in the studies checked, with the rest unexplained. That table is the source of V, J and clone size, and D and trimming were worked out from the DNA. Present in this sample are under 1 million clones, roughly 96% of which were seen just once. The ten biggest clones cover less than 0.25% of the sample.

The chain is encoded by TRBV4-3 joined to TRBJ2-1, and 7 junction bases match TRBD1. The receptor was derived from a man aged 30-40 years in good health. Sequencing used naive CD8+ T cells sorted from blood. This sample's cell subset or site label indicates: CD45RA+CCR7+. The DNA sequence reads TGCGCCAGCAGCCAAGGACAGGGACCAAACAATGAGCAGTTCTTC. It translates to CASSQGQGPNNEQFF.